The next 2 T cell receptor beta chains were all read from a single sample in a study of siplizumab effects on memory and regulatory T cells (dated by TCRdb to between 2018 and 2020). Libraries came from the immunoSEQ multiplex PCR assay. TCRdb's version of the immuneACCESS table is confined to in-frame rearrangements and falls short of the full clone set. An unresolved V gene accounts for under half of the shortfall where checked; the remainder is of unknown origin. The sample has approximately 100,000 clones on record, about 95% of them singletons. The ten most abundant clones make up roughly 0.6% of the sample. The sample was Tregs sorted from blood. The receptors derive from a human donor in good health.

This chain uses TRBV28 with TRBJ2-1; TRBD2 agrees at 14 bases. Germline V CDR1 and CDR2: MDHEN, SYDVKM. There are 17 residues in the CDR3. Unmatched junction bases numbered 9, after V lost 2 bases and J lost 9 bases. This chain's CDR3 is CASSLRTSGRTRGEQFF. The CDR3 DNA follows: TGTGCCAGCAGTTTAAGGACTAGCGGGAGGACACGGGGTGAGCAGTTCTTC.

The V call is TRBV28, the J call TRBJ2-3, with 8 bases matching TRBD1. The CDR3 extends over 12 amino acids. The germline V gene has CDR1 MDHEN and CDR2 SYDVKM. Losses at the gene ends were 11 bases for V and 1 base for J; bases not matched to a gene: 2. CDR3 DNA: TGTGCCGTGGACAGGGGCACAGATACGCAGTATTTT. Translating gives CAVDRGTDTQYF.